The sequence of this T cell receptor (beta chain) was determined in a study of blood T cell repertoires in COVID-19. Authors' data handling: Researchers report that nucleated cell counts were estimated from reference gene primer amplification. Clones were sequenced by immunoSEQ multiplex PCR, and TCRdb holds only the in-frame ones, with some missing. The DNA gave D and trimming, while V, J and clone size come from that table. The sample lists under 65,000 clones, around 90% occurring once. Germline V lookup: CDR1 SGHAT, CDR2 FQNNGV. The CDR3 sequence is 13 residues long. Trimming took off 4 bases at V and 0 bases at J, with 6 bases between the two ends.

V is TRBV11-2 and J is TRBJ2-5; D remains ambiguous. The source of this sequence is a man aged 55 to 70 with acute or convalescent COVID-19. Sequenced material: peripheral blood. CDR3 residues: CASSSYNQETQYF. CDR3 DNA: TGTGCCAGCAGCTCCTATAACCAAGAGACCCAGTACTTC.